What follows are 29 T cell receptor beta chains derived from one specimen sequenced in a study of a mutant IDH1 vaccine in newly diagnosed glioma. Clones were read by immunoSEQ multiplex PCR, and TCRdb kept only the in-frame ones, dropping some. The table has some 33,000 clones, roughly 90% seen once; the top ten hold 2% to 3%. Antigens of these TCRs are unknown. Time point denoted: week 23, last vaccination. Vaccinated patients received 300 ug of mutant IDH1 20-mer peptide per dose, with topical imiquimod. The specimen was PBMCs, collected from a glioma patient whose treatment included an IDH1 peptide vaccine. Receptor source: a man aged 40-55 years with glioma.

The rearrangement links TRBV5-4 to TRBJ1-2, with 7 bases identical to TRBD1. Trimming cost V 5 bases and J 8 bases; bases outside gene matches: 12. The CDR3 is 14 residues long. Germline assignment: CDR1 SGHNT and CDR2 YYREEE (reference sequence). The CDR3 nucleotides are TGTGCCAGCAGGATCATAGGGGGCCCGGGCGGCTACACCTTC. Protein sequence: CASRIIGGPGGYTF.

This clone has a single count. V usage is TRBV7-9 and J usage is TRBJ1-2; D is unclear. V was trimmed by 5 bases and J by 0 bases, leaving 16 bases between them. The CDR3 has 16 amino acids. Per the germline V gene, CDR1 is SEHNR and CDR2 is FQNEAQ (reference sequence). CDR3 loop: CASSPPGRVTNYGYTF. The CDR3, as DNA: TGTGCCAGCAGCCCCCCTGGCCGGGTAACTAACTATGGCTACACCTTC.

The V and J genes are TRBV5-6 and TRBJ2-7; TRBD1 agrees at 9 bases. The CDR3 covers 15 residues. Germline V gene data show CDR1 as SGHDT and CDR2 as YYEEEE. Trimming took 4 bases from V and 2 from J; bases not matched to a gene: 7. CDR3 sequence (DNA): TGTGCCAGCAGCCTGGGACAGGGTAGCCCCTACGAGCAGTACGTC. Protein sequence: CASSLGQGSPYEQYV.

The V and J genes are TRBV6-5 and TRBJ2-7; D is perhaps TRBD2 (6 bases). V lost 2 bases and J lost 3, with 14 bases in between. The CDR3 has 15 amino acids. Germline loops: CDR1 MNHEY, CDR2 SVGAGI. The CDR3 DNA reads as TGTGCCAGCAGTTACCTCCCGGGAGAGGGCTACGAGCAGTACTTC. Translated, it gives CASSYLPGEGYEQYF.

This chain joins TRBV6-5 and TRBJ1-1; D not certain. The CDR3 consists of 14 residues. Germline V gives CDR1 MNHEY, CDR2 SVGAGI. Trimming removed 7 bases from V and 4 bases from J, with 16 bases in between. CDR3 region: CASISRIKTTEAFF. The CDR3, as DNA: TGTGCCAGCATTTCGAGAATAAAGACCACTGAAGCTTTCTTT.

The CDR3 spells CASSLDQGIYGYTF. In nucleotides, the CDR3 is TGCGCCAGCAGCTTGGATCAGGGAATCTATGGCTACACCTTC. The chain couples TRBV5-1 to TRBJ1-2; TRBD1 is a possible D gene (5 bases). V gave up 0 bases and J gave up 4 bases, with 10 bases separating them. Germline V gene data show CDR1 as SGHRS and CDR2 as YFSETQ. The CDR3 contains 14 residues. Filled out from reference TRBV5-1 and TRBJ1-2, the complete variable domain reads KAGVTQTPRYLIKTRGQQVTLSCSPISGHRSVSWYQQTPGQGLQFLFEYFSETQRNKGNFPGRFSGRQFSNSRSEMNVSTLELGDSALYLCASSLDQGIYGYTFGSGTRLTVV.

The V call is TRBV6-1, the J call TRBJ1-5, with 7 bases matching TRBD1. There are 14 residues in the CDR3. The germline CDR1 and CDR2 sequences are MNHNS and SASEGT. Losses at the gene ends were 1 base for V and 6 bases for J; bases not matched to a gene: 3. CDR3 coding DNA: TGTGCCAGCAGTGAAGTCAGGGGGGTTCAGCCCCAGCATTTT. Its translation: CASSEVRGVQPQHF.

This clone was counted a single time. The gene calls are TRBV10-2 and TRBJ1-2; D is ambiguous. The CDR3 has 13 residues. The germline gives CDR1 WSHSY, CDR2 SAAADI. V was pared by 2 bases and J by 1 base, with 5 bases between. CDR3 amino acids: CASSETINYGYTF. CDR3 coding DNA: TGCGCCAGCAGTGAGACGATTAACTATGGCTACACCTTC.

The V and J genes are TRBV4-2 and TRBJ2-5, with D possibly TRBD2 on 7 matching bases. CDR1 is LGHNA and CDR2 is YNFKEQ in the germline V gene. CDR3 length: 17 residues. Trimming cost V 1 base and J 4 bases, with 19 bases left between them. CDR3 in DNA: TGTGCCAGCAGCCAAGTAAAGGGCGGGGGCCGCAGAGAGACCCAGTACTTC. This translates into CASSQVKGGGRRETQYF.

The rearrangement uses TRBV10-3 and TRBJ1-2, with D tentatively TRBD1 (5 bases). The CDR3 runs 15 residues. CDR1 and CDR2 (germline): ENHRY, SYGVKD. V lost 2 bases, J lost 0 bases, and 10 bases lay in between. The chain's CDR3 is CAISEIKGTNYGYTF. As DNA, the CDR3 is TGTGCCATCAGTGAGATTAAGGGGACTAACTATGGCTACACCTTC.

V is TRBV5-1 and J is TRBJ2-7, with D maybe TRBD1 (5 bases). This CDR3 region has 15 residues. Germline CDR1 reads SGHRS; CDR2 reads YFSETQ. V was cut by 4 bases and J by 7 bases, with 21 bases left in between. The CDR3 spells CASSVIGARAEEQYF. The DNA of the CDR3 is TGCGCCAGCAGCGTGATTGGGGCTAGGGCCGAGGAGCAGTACTTC.

Here the CDR3 DNA reads TGTGCCAGCAGGGGTACCGCTGAAGCTTTCTTT. Amino acids: CASRGTAEAFF. This chain connects TRBV6-5 to TRBJ1-1; D ambiguous. This CDR3 region has 11 residues. V lost 6 bases to trimming and J lost 6 bases, with 8 bases between them. Germline loops: CDR1 MNHEY, CDR2 SVGAGI.

The chain links TRBV5-4 to TRBJ2-3, with 7 bases matching TRBD1. Losses at the gene ends were 4 bases for V and 9 bases for J; bases not matched to a gene: 11. Germline values: CDR1 SGHNT, CDR2 YYREEE (reference sequence). The CDR3 has 14 residues. The CDR3 loop reads CASSPGQDPWTQYF. In DNA, the CDR3 is TGTGCCAGCAGCCCCGGACAGGACCCATGGACGCAGTATTTT.

The V and J genes are TRBV5-4 and TRBJ2-1; 7 nucleotides align to TRBD1. Germline CDR1 and CDR2: SGHNT and YYREEE (reference sequence). The CDR3 contains 15 residues. With V trimmed by 5 bases and J by 4 bases, 9 bases remained unmatched. The CDR3, as DNA: TGTGCCAGCAGAGGATCCGACAGGGCTTACAATGAGCAGTTCTTC. Amino acid sequence: CASRGSDRAYNEQFF.

The rearrangement uses TRBV6-6 and TRBJ2-5; TRBD1 agrees at 10 bases. The CDR3 has 16 amino acids. V was pared by 2 bases and J by 4 bases, with 7 bases of the junction left unmatched. Germline lookup yields CDR1 MNHNY and CDR2 SVGAGI (reference sequence). The CDR3 spells CASSYPDRGLVETQYF. CDR3 in DNA: TGTGCCAGCAGTTACCCAGACAGGGGGCTTGTAGAGACCCAGTACTTC.

The genes are TRBV7-8 and TRBJ2-7, with TRBD2 matching 7 bases. V shed 1 base and J 2 bases; nucleotides not matched to a gene: 2. Germline values: CDR1 SGHVS, CDR2 FQNEAQ. The CDR3 has 14 residues. CDR3 DNA sequence: TGTGCCAGCAGCTTAGGAGCGGGACCCTACGAGCAGTACTTC. It encodes CASSLGAGPYEQYF.

The V gene is TRBV5-8, the J gene TRBJ2-2, with D unresolved. V was shortened by 1 base and J by 2 bases, with 3 bases between the two germline ends. The length of the CDR3 is 13 residues. CDR1 SGHTS and CDR2 YDEGEE come from the germline V gene. For the CDR3, the DNA is TGTGCCAGCAGCTTGCGTAACACCGGGGAGCTGTTTTTT. Translated: CASSLRNTGELFF.

The V and J genes are TRBV7-2 and TRBJ1-5, with 11 nucleotides matching TRBD1. Germline V gene lookup returns CDR1 SGHTA and CDR2 FQGNSA. This CDR3 comprises 16 residues. V was clipped by 1 base and J by 7 bases; unmatched bases: 6. The CDR3 sequence: CASSLEGQGARQPQHF. The CDR3, as DNA: TGTGCCAGCAGCTTAGAAGGACAGGGGGCGCGACAGCCCCAGCATTTT.

This chain links TRBV11-2 with TRBJ2-3; maybe TRBD2 (6 bases). The germline gives CDR1 SGHAT, CDR2 FQNNGV. V was shortened by 5 bases and J by 2 bases, with 20 bases between the two germline ends. The CDR3 runs to 17 residues. The CDR3 is CASSPRRDSLVTDTQYF. CDR3 DNA sequence: TGTGCCAGCAGCCCCCGCCGGGACTCCCTAGTCACAGATACGCAGTATTTT. Combining the CDR3 with reference TRBV11-2 and TRBJ2-3 gives the whole variable domain EAGVAQSPRYKIIEKRQSVAFWCNPISGHATLYWYQQILGQGPKLLIQFQNNGVVDDSQLPKDRFSAERLKGVDSTLKIQPAKLEDSAVYLCASSPRRDSLVTDTQYFGPGTRLTVL.

V usage is TRBV6-5 and J usage is TRBJ2-5; 7 bases line up with TRBD1. The CDR3 consists of 14 residues. The junction had 6 bases not matched to a gene; V was cut back by 6 bases and J by 2 bases. Germline CDR1 MNHEY, CDR2 SVGAGI. CDR3 region: CASREQGRQETQYF. The CDR3 DNA is TGTGCCAGCAGGGAACAGGGGCGACAAGAGACCCAGTACTTC.

CDR3 DNA: TGTGCCAGCAGTCCAGTGCAGGCTTCACCCCTCCACTTT. As protein: CASSPVQASPLHF. The gene calls are TRBV28 and TRBJ1-6; D not certain. With 5 bases removed from V and 9 bases from J, the gap between germline ends came to 11 bases. Per the germline V gene, CDR1 is MDHEN and CDR2 is SYDVKM. The CDR3 extends over 13 amino acids.

The chain carries TRBV7-8 and TRBJ1-5, with D perhaps matching TRBD1 (5 bases). V lost 6 bases and J lost 7, with 16 bases in between. Per the germline V gene, CDR1 is SGHVS and CDR2 is FQNEAQ. The CDR3 extends over 14 amino acids. The CDR3 DNA reads TGTGCCAGCAGACCGCGGGGACTTGGACAGCCCCAGCATTTT. Translating gives CASRPRGLGQPQHF.

The chain employs TRBV5-1 and TRBJ1-2, with TRBD1 as a possible D gene (5 bases). CDR1 is SGHRS and CDR2 is YFSETQ in the germline V gene. There are 15 residues in the CDR3. Trimming cost V 4 bases and J 5 bases, with 18 bases left between them. CDR3 DNA: TGCGCCAGCAGCCGAATGGGGGGTCTCGTGTATGGCTACACCTTC. Protein sequence: CASSRMGGLVYGYTF.

This chain joins TRBV4-2 and TRBJ2-3, with 7 bases aligning to TRBD1. The CDR3 length is 14 residues. V shed 5 bases and J 5 bases; nucleotides not matched to a gene: 7. Looked up from germline, CDR1 is LGHNA and CDR2 is YNFKEQ. CDR3 DNA: TGTGCCAGCAGCTTCGGGACAGAGGGAGATACGCAGTATTTT. It is translated as CASSFGTEGDTQYF.

This chain links TRBV29-1 with TRBJ2-2; TRBD1 matches at 9 bases. CDR1 and CDR2 (germline): SQVTM, ANQGSEA. This CDR3 contains 16 residues. Trimming took 3 bases from V and 5 from J; bases not matched to a gene: 10. The CDR3, as DNA: TGCAGCGTTGATTTGAGACAGGGGGTAGGGACCGGGGAGCTGTTTTTT. This sequence encodes CSVDLRQGVGTGELFF.

V gene TRBV5-8 combines with J gene TRBJ2-1, with 9 bases aligning to TRBD2. Trimming took 0 bases from V and 7 from J; bases not matched to a gene: 8. This CDR3 is built from 16 residues. Germline V lookup: CDR1 SGHTS, CDR2 YDEGEE. This chain's CDR3 is CASSLVVAGVRNEQFF. The CDR3 DNA is TGTGCCAGCAGCTTGGTGGTAGCGGGAGTAAGAAATGAGCAGTTCTTC.

This rearrangement joins TRBV10-3 to TRBJ1-2, with TRBD1 matching 7 bases. The V and J ends lost 3 bases and 10 bases, in that order; junction bases with no gene match: 5. Germline V gives CDR1 ENHRY, CDR2 SYGVKD. CDR3 length: 12 amino acids. In DNA form, the CDR3 reads TGTGCCATCAGTGACCCAGGGGGAGCCTACACCTTC. This sequence encodes CAISDPGGAYTF.

V is TRBV5-1 and J is TRBJ2-7; possibly TRBD1 for D (6 bases). The CDR3 contains 13 residues. The V end lost 0 bases, the J end lost 3 bases, and 7 bases lay between the germline ends. CDR1 is SGHRS, CDR2 YFSETQ, per germline. Here the CDR3 DNA reads TGCGCCAGCAGCTTGGCACAGGGCTACGAGCAGTACTTC. Its protein is CASSLAQGYEQYF.

The chain carries TRBV7-2 and TRBJ2-7; a possible D gene is TRBD1 (6 bases). V lost 4 bases and J lost 3, with 10 bases in between. CDR3 length: 13 amino acids. Germline V gives CDR1 SGHTA, CDR2 FQGNSA. CDR3: CASSSRGSYEQYF. CDR3 coding DNA: TGTGCCAGCAGCTCCAGGGGAAGCTACGAGCAGTACTTC.